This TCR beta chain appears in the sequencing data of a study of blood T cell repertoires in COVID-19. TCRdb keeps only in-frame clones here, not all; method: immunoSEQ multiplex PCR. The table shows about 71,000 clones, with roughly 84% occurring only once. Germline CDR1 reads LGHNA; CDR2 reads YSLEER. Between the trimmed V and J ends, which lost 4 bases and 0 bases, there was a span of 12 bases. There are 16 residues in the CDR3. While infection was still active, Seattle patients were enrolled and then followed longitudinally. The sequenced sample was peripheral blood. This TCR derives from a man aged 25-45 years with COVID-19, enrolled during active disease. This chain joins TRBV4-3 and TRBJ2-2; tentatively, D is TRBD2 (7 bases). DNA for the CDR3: TGCGCCAGCAGCCCCGAGGGGGGGACGAACACCGGGGAGCTGTTTTTT. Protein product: CASSPEGGTNTGELFF.